These 19 T cell receptor beta chains share one sample of origin, sequenced in a study of CD8 T cells in ankylosing spondylitis. Study-wide points: Made up of eight highly homologous variants, a TCR beta motif appeared characteristic of ankylosing spondylitis blood.

TCRdb itself ran the 5' RACE reads through MiXCR, one entry per CDR3 protein. The sample yields about 700,000 distinct CDR3 sequences, roughly 20% seen once. The antigens these receptors bind are not known. The sample was blood, either unsorted or a sorted T cell fraction (not recorded which). The receptor set was obtained from a male donor with ankylosing spondylitis.

This clonotype was picked up a small number of times. V is TRBV18 and J is TRBJ2-1; D may be TRBD1 or TRBD2 (7 bases each). This CDR3 spans 16 amino acids. Germline V gene data show CDR1 as KGHSH and CDR2 as LQKENI. V was clipped by 6 bases and J by 3 bases, with 18 bases between them. CDR3 coding DNA: TGTGCCAGCTCCCCTGGGTCAGGGGGGGACTACAATGAGCAGTTCTTC. Encoded protein: CASSPGSGGDYNEQFF.

This clonotype turned up a few times. The chain recombines TRBV7-3 with TRBJ2-1; D call uncertain. Germline CDR1 SGHTA, CDR2 FQGTGA. The CDR3 covers 15 residues. V gave up 1 base and J gave up 2 bases, with 9 bases separating them. The CDR3 loop reads CASSLIFGAYNEQFF. Written as DNA, the CDR3 is TGTGCCAGCAGCTTAATTTTTGGGGCCTACAATGAGCAGTTCTTC.

This clonotype was picked up a small number of times. The rearrangement uses TRBV29-1 and TRBJ1-1; no clear D. Trimming pared 0 bases from V and 2 bases from J, leaving 1 base between. The germline gives CDR1 SQVTM, CDR2 ANQGSEA. The CDR3 is 11 residues long. The DNA of the CDR3 is TGCAGCGTTGAAGATAACACTGAAGCTTTCTTT. The encoded protein is CSVEDNTEAFF.

The CDR3 region has the DNA TGTGCCAGCAGCCCTAAGATCAAGCCGGGACAGTGGAACACTGAAGCTTTCTTT. Protein: CASSPKIKPGQWNTEAFF. V gene TRBV5-6 combines with J gene TRBJ1-1; 7 nucleotides align to TRBD1. V shed 4 bases and J 1 base; nucleotides not matched to a gene: 16. The CDR3 extends over 18 amino acids. From germline, CDR1 is SGHDT and CDR2 YYEEEE.

The chain recombines TRBV20-1 with TRBJ2-7; TRBD1 matches at 8 bases. The length of the CDR3 is 13 residues. V lost 5 bases, J lost 6 bases, and 9 bases stayed unmatched. The germline V gene encodes CDR1 DFQATT and CDR2 SNEGSKA (reference sequence). Written as DNA, the CDR3 is TGCAGTGCTTCCTCGGGACAGGCGTCCGAGCAGTACTTC. As protein: CSASSGQASEQYF.

The chain employs TRBV29-1 and TRBJ2-5, with 9 bases lining up with TRBD2. Trimming cost V 8 bases and J 5 bases; bases outside gene matches: 12. Germline V gives CDR1 SQVTM, CDR2 ANQGSEA. The CDR3 has 14 amino acids. In DNA form, the CDR3 reads TGCAGCTACCTCGGGCGGGAGGGAACGGAGACCCAGTACTTC. Encoded protein: CSYLGREGTETQYF.

In its sample, this clonotype was seen a few times. The chain couples TRBV20-1 to TRBJ1-5; D may be TRBD1 (6 bases). Trimming took off 3 bases at V and 5 bases at J, with 20 bases between the two ends. This CDR3 region has 16 residues. Per the germline V gene, CDR1 is DFQATT and CDR2 is SNEGSKA (reference sequence). The CDR3 is CSARPTGYSLHQPQHF. CDR3 nucleotide sequence: TGCAGTGCTAGGCCTACAGGGTACAGTCTGCATCAGCCCCAGCATTTT.

This clonotype came up a few times. The rearrangement links TRBV12-3 or TRBV12-4 to TRBJ2-7; D gene unclear. This CDR3 has 13 residues. V lost 5 bases and J lost 6, with 14 bases in between. Here the CDR3 reads CASSRIAALEQYF. Here the CDR3 DNA reads TGTGCCAGCAGTCGGATAGCCGCGCTCGAGCAGTACTTC.

The chain employs TRBV7-1 and TRBJ2-4, with 10 nucleotides matching TRBD1. TRBV7-1 belongs to the ORF category, with a function that is uncertain. With 3 bases clipped from V and 0 bases from J, the junction kept 20 bases outside the gene matches. The CDR3 covers 22 residues. The CDR3 DNA is TGTGCCAGCAGCTCCCTTCGCCAGAGGGGACAGGGGAGTGGGGTAGCCAAAAACATTCAGTACTTC. Its protein is CASSSLRQRGQGSGVAKNIQYF.

The chain combines TRBV10-3 with TRBJ2-7; D could derive from TRBD1 or TRBD2 (5 bases each). The V gene lost 0 bases and the J gene lost 0 bases, with 9 bases spanning the gap. The CDR3 sequence is 15 residues long. CDR1 is ENHRY and CDR2 is SYGVKD in the germline V gene. The CDR3 region has the DNA TGTGCCATCAGTGAGTCTGAGGGGACCTCCTACGAGCAGTACTTC. Protein product: CAISESEGTSYEQYF.

V is TRBV7-2 and J is TRBJ2-3; D gene unclear. Deletions cut 3 bases from V and 2 bases from J, with 3 bases between. The length of the CDR3 is 12 residues. Germline CDR1 is SGHTA and CDR2 is FQGNSA. The CDR3 loop is CASSFPTDTQYF. The CDR3 bases are TGTGCCAGCAGCTTTCCCACAGATACGCAGTATTTT.

This clonotype has a handful of counts. V usage is TRBV2 and J usage is TRBJ2-1; no clear D gene. The CDR3 sequence is 14 residues long. Trimming pared 3 bases from V and 5 bases from J, leaving 11 bases between. Per the germline V gene, CDR1 is SNHLY and CDR2 is FYNNEI. The CDR3 region is CASSDSGSHNEQFF. CDR3 sequence (DNA): TGTGCCAGCAGTGATTCCGGGTCCCACAATGAGCAGTTCTTC.

This clonotype has more than one count but fewer than ten. The V gene is TRBV28, the J gene TRBJ2-5; tentative D call: TRBD1 (7 bases). The CDR3 runs to 14 residues. V lost 7 bases and J 2 bases, leaving 14 bases between the germline ends. In germline, CDR1 is MDHEN, CDR2 SYDVKM. CDR3 nucleotide sequence: TGTGCCAGCAACCCAGGGGGGATTCAAGAGACCCAGTACTTC. This codes for CASNPGGIQETQYF.

This clonotype was seen more than once but under ten times. The rearrangement links TRBV6-1 to TRBJ1-5, with D possibly being TRBD1 (6 bases). The CDR3 has 15 residues. Trimming shortened V by 1 base and J by 5 bases, and 12 bases separated the two germline ends. Germline CDR1 reads MNHNS; CDR2 reads SASEGT. This CDR3 reads CASSEDGGLDQPQHF. For the CDR3, the DNA is TGTGCCAGCAGTGAAGATGGGGGGCTGGATCAGCCCCAGCATTTT.

The rearrangement joins TRBV7-9 to TRBJ1-5, with D tentatively TRBD1 (5 bases). Trimming left V 3 bases short and J 4 bases short, with 13 bases between. Germline values: CDR1 SEHNR, CDR2 FQNEAQ (reference sequence). The CDR3 extends over 15 amino acids. CDR3 sequence: CASSLGTLENQPQHF. The CDR3 bases are TGTGCCAGCAGCTTGGGGACGCTAGAGAATCAGCCCCAGCATTTT.

The table lists this clonotype with a few counts. The chain joins TRBV12-3 or TRBV12-4 to TRBJ2-7, with 12 nucleotides matching TRBD2. The CDR3 length is 16 residues. The ends lost 6 bases at V and 2 bases at J; junction bases unmatched: 8. CDR3 region: CASSSGLAGRTYEQYF. DNA of the CDR3: TGTGCCAGCAGCTCCGGACTAGCGGGACGGACCTACGAGCAGTACTTC.

The sample holds a few counts of this clonotype. The rearrangement links TRBV12-3 or TRBV12-4 to TRBJ2-7, with unresolved D. This CDR3 comprises 14 residues. Trimming removed 5 bases at V and 5 bases at J, with 16 bases between. Here the CDR3 DNA reads TGTGCCAGCAGTACTGGAGCCCAAACCCACGAGCAGTACTTC. It specifies CASSTGAQTHEQYF.

The sample holds a few counts of this clonotype. This chain connects TRBV18 to TRBJ1-1; D not certain. Trimming shortened V by 3 bases and J by 0 bases, and 8 bases separated the two germline ends. This CDR3 region has 14 residues. Germline V gives CDR1 KGHSH, CDR2 LQKENI. The CDR3, as DNA: TGTGCCAGCTCACCTGAGACGGTGAACACTGAAGCTTTCTTT. Its translation is CASSPETVNTEAFF.

V and J are TRBV28 and TRBJ2-1; D might be TRBD1 (6 bases). This CDR3 has 16 amino acids. Trimming took 3 bases from V and 1 from J, leaving 13 bases between them. Germline values: CDR1 MDHEN, CDR2 SYDVKM. CDR3 DNA: TGTGCCAGCAGTTTGTCGGGACATGATTCCTACAATGAGCAGTTCTTC. The encoded protein is CASSLSGHDSYNEQFF.